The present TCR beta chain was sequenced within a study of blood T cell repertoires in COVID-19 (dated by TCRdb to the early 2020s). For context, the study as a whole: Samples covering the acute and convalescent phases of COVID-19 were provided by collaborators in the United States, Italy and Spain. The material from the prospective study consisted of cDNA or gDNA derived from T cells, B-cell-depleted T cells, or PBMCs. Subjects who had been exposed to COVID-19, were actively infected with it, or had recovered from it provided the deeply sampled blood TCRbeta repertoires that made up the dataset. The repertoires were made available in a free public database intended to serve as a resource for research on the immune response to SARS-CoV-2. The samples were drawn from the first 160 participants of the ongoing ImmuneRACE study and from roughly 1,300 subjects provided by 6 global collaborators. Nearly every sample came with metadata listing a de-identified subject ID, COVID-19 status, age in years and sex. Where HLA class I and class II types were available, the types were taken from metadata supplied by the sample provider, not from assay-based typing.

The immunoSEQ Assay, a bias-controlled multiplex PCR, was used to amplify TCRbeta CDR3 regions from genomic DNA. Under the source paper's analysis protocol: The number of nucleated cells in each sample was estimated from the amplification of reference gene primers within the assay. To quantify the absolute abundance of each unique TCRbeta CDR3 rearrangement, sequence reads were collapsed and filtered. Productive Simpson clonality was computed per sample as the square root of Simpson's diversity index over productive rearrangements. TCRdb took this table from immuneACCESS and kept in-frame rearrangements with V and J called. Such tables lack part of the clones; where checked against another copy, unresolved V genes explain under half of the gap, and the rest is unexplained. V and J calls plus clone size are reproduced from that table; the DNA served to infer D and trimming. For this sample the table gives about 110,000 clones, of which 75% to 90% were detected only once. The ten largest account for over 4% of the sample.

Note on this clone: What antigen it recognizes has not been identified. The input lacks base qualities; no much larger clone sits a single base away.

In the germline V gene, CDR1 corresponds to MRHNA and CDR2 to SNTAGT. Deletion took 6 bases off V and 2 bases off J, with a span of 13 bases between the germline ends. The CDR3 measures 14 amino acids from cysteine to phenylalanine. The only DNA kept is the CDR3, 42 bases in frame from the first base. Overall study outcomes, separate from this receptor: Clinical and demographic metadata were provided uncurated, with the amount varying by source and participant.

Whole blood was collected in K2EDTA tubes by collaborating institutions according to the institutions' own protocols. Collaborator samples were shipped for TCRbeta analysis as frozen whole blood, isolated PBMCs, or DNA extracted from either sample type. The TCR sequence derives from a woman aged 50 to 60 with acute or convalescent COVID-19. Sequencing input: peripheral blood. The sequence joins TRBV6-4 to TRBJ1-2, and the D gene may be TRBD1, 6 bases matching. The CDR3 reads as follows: CASSAGGANYGYTF. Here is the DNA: TGTGCCAGCAGCGCTGGGGGGGCCAACTATGGCTACACCTTC.